This TCR beta chain is from a study of cytomegalovirus exposure and HLA in healthy donors. The PCR used 60 Vbeta and 13 Jbeta primers. The assay was immunoSEQ multiplex PCR, and TCRdb's table has in-frame clones only and misses some. The sample contains around 130,000 clones, around 74% of which appear only once. Remarks on this clone: Its specificity is unknown.

V dropped 7 bases and J dropped 8 bases, with 17 bases sitting between them. Germline CDR1 is SNHLY and CDR2 is FYNNEI. This CDR3 has 14 residues. Study-level findings and limits: Trimming of TCR beta V- and J-genes showed a link, identified in a later analysis, to a missense DCLRE1C variant. Under in vitro conditions, three CMV-associated chains were confirmed as specific for CMV antigens.

Each donor was healthy, and each was a bone marrow donor. The specimen sequenced was PBMCs. This clonotype was obtained from a woman between 45 and 65 years old in good health and CMV-seropositive. The V and J genes are TRBV2 and TRBJ1-4; TRBD1 might be the D (5 bases). CDR3 DNA: TGTGCCAGCATCGACGGGGGATTTAACGAAAAACTGTTTTTT. Translated: CASIDGGFNEKLFF.